This T cell receptor (beta chain) derives from a study of blood T cells in healthy people across ages. Broader study findings: Roughly linearly, TCR beta diversity per million T cells fell as age increased. Greater diversity and more naive CD4+ cells were seen in long-lived donors than in aged donors.

Through a sample-barcoded 5' primer and a J-beta primer mix, a second PCR was run for 7 to 11 cycles. A 12-random-nucleotide template-switch adaptor tagged each cDNA molecule. All samples gave at least 2.5 million CDR3-containing paired-end reads. MiXCR, run by TCRdb on the 5' RACE reads, gives a single entry per CDR3 protein. The table lists about 1.7 million distinct CDR3 sequences, under 30% of them singletons. As to this clonotype: Its specificity is unknown.

The CDR3 spans 13 residues. Trimming took 6 bases from V and 0 from J, leaving 8 bases between them. Germline V lookup: CDR1 MNHEY, CDR2 SVGAGI. The sequence derives from a woman in her 30s in good health. The V call is TRBV6-5, the J call TRBJ1-1; D remains unclear. Material: blood. CDR3 nucleotide sequence: TGTGCCAGCAGAGAGAGTGTGAACACTGAAGCTTTCTTT. Translated, it gives CASRESVNTEAFF.